These 22 T cell receptor beta chains originate from one sample sequenced in a study of PD-1 blockade in classical Hodgkin lymphoma. All the patients suffered relapse after autologous stem cell transplantation, and brentuximab vedotin exposure differed. The data were produced by immunoSEQ multiplex PCR, yet TCRdb's version contains in-frame clones alone and is incomplete. In the table there are around 150,000 clones, approximately 81% of which are singletons. The sample here was peripheral blood mononuclear cells (PBMCs), taken before the second cycle of nivolumab. The source of these receptors is a human donor with classical Hodgkin lymphoma.

The chain uses TRBV6-1 and TRBJ2-7, with a possible D match to TRBD2 (5 bases). Germline CDR1 MNHNS, CDR2 SASEGT. Between the trimmed V and J ends, which lost 2 bases and 6 bases, there was a span of 11 bases. The CDR3 loop spans 13 amino acids. CDR3 nucleotides: TGTGCCAGCAGTGAATACCGGGAATCCGAGCAGTACTTC. Protein product: CASSEYRESEQYF.

The chain couples TRBV28 to TRBJ2-5; the D gene could be TRBD1 or TRBD2 (5 bases each). The CDR3 totals 15 residues. CDR1 and CDR2 (germline): MDHEN, SYDVKM. V dropped 2 bases and J dropped 1 base, with 11 bases sitting between them. DNA of the CDR3: TGTGCCAGCAGTTTAGGGGGAGCTCTCCAAGAGACCCAGTACTTC. Translation gives CASSLGGALQETQYF.

The V call is TRBV7-9, the J call TRBJ2-5, with a possible D match to TRBD1 (6 bases). Trimming removed 5 bases from V and 5 bases from J, with 15 bases in between. CDR1 is SEHNR, CDR2 FQNEAQ, per germline (reference sequence). The CDR3 is 14 residues long. CDR3 DNA sequence: TGTGCCAGCAGCCCACCCGGACAGTGGGAGACCCAGTACTTC. It yields the protein CASSPPGQWETQYF. The full variable domain, in which reference TRBV7-9 and TRBJ2-5 provide the parts outside the CDR3, is DTGVSQNPRHKITKRGQNVTFRCDPISEHNRLYWYRQTLGQGPEFLTYFQNEAQLEKSRLLSDRFSAERPKGSFSTLEIQRTEQGDSAMYLCASSPPGQWETQYFGPGTRLLVL.

In its sample, this clone was seen once. This chain connects TRBV18 to TRBJ1-3, with 9 positions matching TRBD1. CDR1 and CDR2 (germline): KGHSH, LQKENI. The CDR3 length is 15 residues. Losses at the gene ends were 1 base for V and 3 bases for J; bases not matched to a gene: 1. The CDR3 DNA is TGTGCCAGCTCACCACGGACAGGGGATGGAAACACCATATATTTT. Translating it yields CASSPRTGDGNTIYF.

The J gene is TRBJ1-1, the V gene TRBV10-3; D remains ambiguous. Germline V lookup: CDR1 ENHRY, CDR2 SYGVKD. V was shortened by 0 bases and J by 1 base, with 6 bases between the two germline ends. The CDR3 runs to 14 residues. CDR3 sequence (DNA): TGTGCCATCAGTGAGTCTACAACGAACACTGAAGCTTTCTTT. Translated: CAISESTTNTEAFF.

The chain has TRBV6-5 and TRBJ2-7; D is uncertain. Trimming took off 6 bases at V and 3 bases at J, with 12 bases between the two ends. The CDR3 contains 13 residues. Germline CDR1 MNHEY, CDR2 SVGAGI. The CDR3 nucleotides read TGTGCCAGCAGCTCTCAACCTGACTACGAGCAGTACTTC. Protein sequence: CASSSQPDYEQYF.

The CDR3 DNA reads as TGTGCCAGCAGTCTCCGATTTACAGGGACAGATTCCTCTGGGGCCAACGTCCTGACTTTC. Its translation: CASSLRFTGTDSSGANVLTF. The chain has TRBV27 and TRBJ2-6, with TRBD1 matching 7 bases. The V segment lost 5 bases and the J segment 0 bases; nucleotides outside the gene matches: 16. CDR3 length: 20 amino acids. Germline V gene lookup returns CDR1 MNHEY and CDR2 SMNVEV (reference sequence).

The J gene is TRBJ2-4, the V gene TRBV7-9; D not resolved. The germline gives CDR1 SEHNR, CDR2 FQNEAQ (reference sequence). The CDR3 covers 16 residues. V was shortened by 1 base and J by 0 bases, with 10 bases between the two germline ends. The CDR3 nucleotides read TGTGCCAGCAGCTTAGGCAACTTTGGAGCCAAAAACATTCAGTACTTC. It is translated as CASSLGNFGAKNIQYF.

The rearrangement joins TRBV6-5 to TRBJ1-5; TRBD1 is a possible D gene (5 bases). Germline lookup yields CDR1 MNHEY and CDR2 SVGAGI. The CDR3 contains 15 residues. The ends were cut back, 0 bases at V and 1 base at J, with 7 bases in the middle. This CDR3 is CASSYSRDSNQPQHF. Written as DNA, the CDR3 is TGTGCCAGCAGTTACTCGAGGGACAGCAATCAGCCCCAGCATTTT.

This clone was picked up a small number of times. The chain couples TRBV6-1 to TRBJ2-5, with 7 bases that match TRBD2. V lost 1 base, J lost 3 bases, and 5 bases stayed unmatched. The length of the CDR3 is 15 residues. Germline loops: CDR1 MNHNS, CDR2 SASEGT. Here the CDR3 reads CASSEEAAGEETQYF. CDR3 DNA sequence: TGTGCCAGCAGTGAAGAGGCGGCGGGGGAAGAGACCCAGTACTTC.

The chain has TRBV7-8 and TRBJ2-3; 9 nucleotides align to TRBD2. CDR1 is SGHVS and CDR2 is FQNEAQ in the germline V gene. V shed 6 bases, J shed 4 bases, and the junction held 8 bases outside the gene matches. This CDR3 region has 15 residues. DNA of the CDR3: TGTGCCAGCAGTGGGCGGGGGGGCTGGTCAGATACGCAGTATTTT. Translating gives CASSGRGGWSDTQYF.

The chain links TRBV5-1 to TRBJ1-4; TRBD1 matches 7 bases. Per germline, CDR1 SGHRS and CDR2 YFSETQ. The CDR3 spans 15 residues. The ends lost 2 bases at V and 8 bases at J; junction bases unmatched: 9. The CDR3, as DNA: TGCGCCAGCAGCTTCGGACAGGCCCTACGGGAAAAACTGTTTTTT. This codes for CASSFGQALREKLFF.

The V call is TRBV5-1, the J call TRBJ1-2; D is unclear. V lost 0 bases and J lost 1, with 7 bases in between. This CDR3 has 14 residues. CDR1 SGHRS and CDR2 YFSETQ come from the germline V gene. DNA of the CDR3: TGCGCCAGCAGCTTGGGCGGGGATAACTATGGCTACACCTTC. It yields the protein CASSLGGDNYGYTF.

The chain couples TRBV5-1 to TRBJ2-5, with D maybe TRBD1 (7 bases). V was trimmed by 0 bases and J by 5 bases, leaving 14 bases between them. Germline assignment: CDR1 SGHRS and CDR2 YFSETQ. There are 15 residues in the CDR3. The chain's CDR3 is CASSLVGGAGETQYF. The CDR3 DNA sequence: TGCGCCAGCAGCTTGGTAGGGGGCGCGGGGGAGACCCAGTACTTC. Supplemented by reference TRBV5-1 and TRBJ2-5, the full variable domain reads KAGVTQTPRYLIKTRGQQVTLSCSPISGHRSVSWYQQTPGQGLQFLFEYFSETQRNKGNFPGRFSGRQFSNSRSEMNVSTLELGDSALYLCASSLVGGAGETQYFGPGTRLLVL.

The chain uses TRBV19 and TRBJ2-5, with D perhaps matching TRBD1 (7 bases). The V gene's germline CDR1 is LNHDA and CDR2 SQIVND (reference sequence). This CDR3 has 16 residues. The germline V and J ends were trimmed by 5 bases and 0 bases, with 16 bases remaining between them. CDR3 nucleotide sequence: TGTGCCAGTAGTCACGGGGCGGGACAGTACCAAGAGACCCAGTACTTC. Protein: CASSHGAGQYQETQYF.

Notes on this clone: The sample contains more than one DNA sequence encoding this CDR3. The chain joins TRBV7-2 to TRBJ2-3; D gene ambiguous. V lost 2 bases and J lost 0, with 0 bases in between. In germline, CDR1 is SGHTA, CDR2 FQGNSA. This CDR3 spans 12 amino acids. The CDR3 bases are TGTGCCAGCAGCTTAAGCACAGATACGCAGTATTTT. Translating gives CASSLSTDTQYF. Complete variable domain (other parts from reference TRBV7-2 and TRBJ2-3): GAGVSQSPSNKVTEKGKDVELRCDPISGHTALYWYRQSLGQGLEFLIYFQGNSAPDKSGLPSDRFSAERTGGSVSTLTIQRTQQEDSAVYLCASSLSTDTQYFGPGTRLTVL.

The chain is built from TRBV21-1 and TRBJ2-7. TRBV21-1 is designated a pseudogene. CDR3 size: 12 residues. The CDR3 spells CASSKKIYEQYF. CDR3 coding DNA: TGTGCCAGCAGCAAGAAGATCTACGAGCAGTACTTC.

The V and J genes are TRBV4-2 and TRBJ2-7, with TRBD2 matching over 8 bases. The V gene end was trimmed by 0 bases and the J gene end by 4 bases; junction bases not matched to a gene: 5. Germline CDR1 reads LGHNA; CDR2 reads YNFKEQ. This CDR3 region has 15 residues. CDR3 DNA sequence: TGTGCCAGCAGCCAAGATGTAGCGGGGTTATACGAGCAGTACTTC. As protein: CASSQDVAGLYEQYF.

The V gene is TRBV6-5, the J gene TRBJ1-4; maybe TRBD1 (6 bases). V was clipped by 4 bases and J by 7 bases, with 13 bases between them. This CDR3 region has 14 residues. The germline gives CDR1 MNHEY, CDR2 SVGAGI. CDR3: CASSLDRWGEKLFF. CDR3 nucleotides: TGTGCCAGCAGTTTAGACAGGTGGGGTGAAAAACTGTTTTTT.

As to this clone: At one end, the junction sequence differs from germline, possibly due to a read error. The chain joins TRBV6-5 to TRBJ2-7, with D unclear. The CDR3 is 11 residues long. Germline CDR1 is MNHEY and CDR2 is SVGAGI. This CDR3 is CASSEGDPRDF. The CDR3 bases are TGTGCCAGCAGTGAAGGTGACCCTAGGGACTTC.

The V and J genes are TRBV5-1 and TRBJ2-5; no definite D call. The closer fit of TRBJ2-7 to the DNA end suggests the J call may be wrong. Germline V gene sequence: CDR1 SGHRS, CDR2 YFSETQ. The CDR3 is made up of 14 amino acids. The CDR3 bases are TGCGCCAGCAGCGAAAGGCTAAGCTCCTACGAGCAGTACTTC. Translated: CASSERLSSYEQYF.

This chain joins TRBV19 and TRBJ2-7; 9 bases are a match to TRBD1. The junction had 9 bases not matched to a gene; V was cut back by 3 bases and J by 3 bases. Germline CDR1 reads LNHDA; CDR2 reads SQIVND (reference sequence). The CDR3 has 16 amino acids. The CDR3 DNA is TGTGCCAGTAGTATTGAACCGGGACAGGGCTACTACGAGCAGTACTTC. Its translation is CASSIEPGQGYYEQYF. Supplemented by reference TRBV19 and TRBJ2-7, the full variable domain reads DGGITQSPKYLFRKEGQNVTLSCEQNLNHDAMYWYRQDPGQGLRLIYYSQIVNDFQKGDIAEGYSVSREKKESFPLTVTSAQKNPTAFYLCASSIEPGQGYYEQYFGPGTRLTVT.